The 5 T cell receptor beta chains below were found in one sample sequenced in a study of T-cell reconstitution after alpha-beta-depleted transplantation in children. It was with unique molecular identifiers that the TCRbeta library was prepared. One entry per CDR3 protein, called by TCRdb with MiXCR from the PCR reads. The repertoire holds 300,000 or so distinct CDR3 sequences, with about 10% as singletons. Source: PBMCs from the stem cell graft donor, taken from the stem cell graft. The origin of the receptors is a human donor who donated a stem cell graft to a child with SCID.

The sample holds a few counts of this clonotype. This rearrangement joins TRBV29-1 to TRBJ1-2, with a possible D match to TRBD1 (5 bases). V lost 4 bases and J 7 bases, leaving 19 bases between the germline ends. Germline values: CDR1 SQVTM, CDR2 ANQGSEA. There are 14 residues in the CDR3. As DNA, the CDR3 is TGCAGCGTTGTTTTCAGGGAGGTTCTCTTTGGCTACACCTTC. Its protein product is CSVVFREVLFGYTF.

In this sample, this clonotype turned up many times. The chain combines TRBV4-1 with TRBJ2-5; D call uncertain. Germline CDR1 and CDR2: MGHRA and YSYEKL. There are 15 residues in the CDR3. Trimming shortened V by 6 bases and J by 5 bases, and 19 bases separated the two germline ends. In DNA, the CDR3 is TGCGCCAGCAGTCCCAATCAAGGGCCCGCGGAGACCCAGTACTTC. This codes for CASSPNQGPAETQYF.

This clonotype was counted a few times. The chain uses TRBV3-1 and TRBJ1-4; D ambiguous. The CDR3 consists of 16 residues. The germline V and J ends were trimmed by 1 base and 5 bases, with 14 bases remaining between them. Germline-derived CDR1 and CDR2 are LGHDT and YNNKEL (reference sequence). CDR3 sequence reads: CASSQGVGGPNEKLFF. The CDR3 bases are TGTGCCAGCAGCCAAGGAGTGGGCGGTCCCAATGAAAAACTGTTTTTT.

This clonotype was counted a few times. The chain has TRBV5-1 and TRBJ2-7; 8 nucleotides align to TRBD1. The CDR3 is 16 amino acids. From germline, CDR1 is SGHRS and CDR2 YFSETQ. Trimming removed 2 bases from V and 0 bases from J; junction bases left unmatched: 7. The CDR3 DNA sequence: TGCGCCAGCAGCTTTAACCGGGACAGGAGCTCCTACGAGCAGTACTTC. Translation: CASSFNRDRSSYEQYF.

The J gene is TRBJ1-1, the V gene TRBV12-3 or TRBV12-4; D is uncertain. The V and J ends lost 8 bases and 6 bases respectively, with 7 bases between them. CDR3 length: 10 amino acids. The CDR3 DNA sequence: TGTGCCAGCTTCCTTTCTGAAGCTTTCTTT. This encodes CASFLSEAFF.